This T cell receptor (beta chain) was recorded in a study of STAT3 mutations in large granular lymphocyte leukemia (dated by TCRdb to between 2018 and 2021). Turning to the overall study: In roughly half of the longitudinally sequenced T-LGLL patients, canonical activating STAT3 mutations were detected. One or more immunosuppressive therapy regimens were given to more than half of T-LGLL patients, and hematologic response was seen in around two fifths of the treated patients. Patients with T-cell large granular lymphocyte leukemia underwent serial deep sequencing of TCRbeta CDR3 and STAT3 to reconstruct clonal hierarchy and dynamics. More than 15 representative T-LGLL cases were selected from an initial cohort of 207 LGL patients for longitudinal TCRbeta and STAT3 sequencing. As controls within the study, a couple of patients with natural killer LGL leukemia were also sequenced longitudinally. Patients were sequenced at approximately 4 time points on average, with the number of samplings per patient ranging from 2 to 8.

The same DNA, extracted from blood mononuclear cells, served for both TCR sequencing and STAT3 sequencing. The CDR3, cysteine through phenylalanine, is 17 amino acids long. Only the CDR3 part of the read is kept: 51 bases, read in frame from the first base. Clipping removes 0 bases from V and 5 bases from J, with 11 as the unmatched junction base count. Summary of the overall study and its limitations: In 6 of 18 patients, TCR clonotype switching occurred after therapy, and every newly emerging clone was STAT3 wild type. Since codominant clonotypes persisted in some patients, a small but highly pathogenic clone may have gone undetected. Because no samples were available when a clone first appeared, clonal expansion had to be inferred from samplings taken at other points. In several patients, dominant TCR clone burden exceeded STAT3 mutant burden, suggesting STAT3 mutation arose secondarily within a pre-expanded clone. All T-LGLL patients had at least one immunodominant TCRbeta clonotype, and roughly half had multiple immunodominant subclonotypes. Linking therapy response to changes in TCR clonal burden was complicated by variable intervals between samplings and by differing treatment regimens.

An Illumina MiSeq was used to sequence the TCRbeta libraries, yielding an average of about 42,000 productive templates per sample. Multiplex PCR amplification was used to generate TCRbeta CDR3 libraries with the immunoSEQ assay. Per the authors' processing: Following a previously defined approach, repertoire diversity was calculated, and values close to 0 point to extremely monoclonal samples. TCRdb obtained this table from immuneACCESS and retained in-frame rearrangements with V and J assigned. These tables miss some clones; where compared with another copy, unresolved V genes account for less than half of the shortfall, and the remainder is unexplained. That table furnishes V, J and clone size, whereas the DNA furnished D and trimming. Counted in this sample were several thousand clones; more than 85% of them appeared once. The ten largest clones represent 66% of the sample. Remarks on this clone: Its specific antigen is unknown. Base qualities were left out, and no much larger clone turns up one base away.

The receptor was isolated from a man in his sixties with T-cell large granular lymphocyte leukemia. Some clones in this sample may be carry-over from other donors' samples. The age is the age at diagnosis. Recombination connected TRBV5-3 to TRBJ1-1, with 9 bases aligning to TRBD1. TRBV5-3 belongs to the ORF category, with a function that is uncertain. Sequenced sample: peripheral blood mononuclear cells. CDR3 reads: CARSLGPGQGVDTEAFF. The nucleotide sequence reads TGTGCCAGAAGCTTGGGTCCGGGACAGGGAGTCGATACTGAAGCTTTCTTT.